This record looks at one T cell receptor (beta chain) sequence and its context. Germline V lookup: CDR1 MDHEN, CDR2 SYDVKM. The ends lost 7 bases at V and 5 bases at J; junction bases unmatched: 11. The CDR3 covers 15 residues. Extracted from the samples, RNA was reverse transcribed into cDNA to serve as the sequencing template. Assay: immunoSEQ multiplex PCR; the TCRdb copy retains only in-frame clones and omits some. Of about 200,000 clones in the sample, 55% to 70% were seen once. The data originate from a study of CD8+ T cells in alopecia areata. The sample's treatment: oral pan-JAK inhibitor, 5-10 mg twice daily.

V usage is TRBV28 and J usage is TRBJ1-5; 7 positions agree with TRBD1. This receptor was identified in a human donor with alopecia areata. Source: CD4+ T cells sorted from blood, taken at week 4, from a patient treated with tofacitinib. DNA of the CDR3: TGTGCCAGCACCCTCGGGGGACAGTACCATCAGCCCCAGCATTTT. Amino acids: CASTLGGQYHQPQHF.